The text below deals with one T cell receptor (beta chain). Its specificity is not known. This specimen comes from a study of identifying expanded T cells in peripheral blood. CDR3 size: 16 residues. V shed 4 bases and J shed 10 bases, with 25 bases lying between them. The germline gives CDR1 MDHEN, CDR2 SYDVKM. Collection occurred without any documented infections or immune events in donors. Produced via immunoSEQ multiplex PCR; TCRdb's table is partial and in-frame only. Among about 100,000 clones, about 89% were seen once, and the ten largest hold roughly 17%. Study-wide points: Variance in clone template counts between approximately two-week samples significantly increased with total template count across all healthy donors. Differentially abundant clones: roughly 1.3 between replicates, about 15 at 2 to 3 weeks, approximately 19 at four.

The chain combines TRBV28 with TRBJ1-1; D perhaps matches TRBD1 (6 bases). The sequenced sample was blood. The TCR was taken from a person aged 18-70 years in good health. CDR3 bases: TGTGCCAGCAGTTGGGGGGGGGCAGGGCCCCCAGATTCAGCTTTCTTT. Its protein is CASSWGGAGPPDSAFF.